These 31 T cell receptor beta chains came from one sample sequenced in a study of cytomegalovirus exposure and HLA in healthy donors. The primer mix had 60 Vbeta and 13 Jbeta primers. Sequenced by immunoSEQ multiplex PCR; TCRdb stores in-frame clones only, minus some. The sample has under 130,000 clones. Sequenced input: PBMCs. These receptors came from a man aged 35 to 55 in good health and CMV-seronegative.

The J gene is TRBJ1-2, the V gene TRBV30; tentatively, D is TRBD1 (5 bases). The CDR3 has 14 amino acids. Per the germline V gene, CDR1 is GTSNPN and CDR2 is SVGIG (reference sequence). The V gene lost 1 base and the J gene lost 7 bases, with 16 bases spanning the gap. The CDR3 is CAWSATRVLRGYTF. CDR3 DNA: TGTGCCTGGAGTGCTACCAGGGTCTTACGTGGCTACACCTTC.

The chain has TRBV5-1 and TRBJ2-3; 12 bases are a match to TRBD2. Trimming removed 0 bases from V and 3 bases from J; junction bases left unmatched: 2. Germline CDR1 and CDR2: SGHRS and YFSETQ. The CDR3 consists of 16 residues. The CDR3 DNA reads TGCGCCAGCAGCTTGGGACTAGCGGGAGCAACAGATACGCAGTATTTT. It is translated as CASSLGLAGATDTQYF.

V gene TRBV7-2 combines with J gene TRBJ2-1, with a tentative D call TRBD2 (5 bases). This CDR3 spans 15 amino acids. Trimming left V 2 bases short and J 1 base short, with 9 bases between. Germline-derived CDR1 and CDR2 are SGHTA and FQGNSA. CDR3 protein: CASSLTGRSYNEQFF. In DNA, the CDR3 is TGTGCCAGCAGCTTAACGGGAAGGTCCTACAATGAGCAGTTCTTC.

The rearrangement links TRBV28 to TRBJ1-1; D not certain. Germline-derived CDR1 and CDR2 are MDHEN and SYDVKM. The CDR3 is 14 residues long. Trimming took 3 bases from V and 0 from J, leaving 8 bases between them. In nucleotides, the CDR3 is TGTGCCAGCAGTTTCGGCGGGGTGAACACTGAAGCTTTCTTT. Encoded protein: CASSFGGVNTEAFF.

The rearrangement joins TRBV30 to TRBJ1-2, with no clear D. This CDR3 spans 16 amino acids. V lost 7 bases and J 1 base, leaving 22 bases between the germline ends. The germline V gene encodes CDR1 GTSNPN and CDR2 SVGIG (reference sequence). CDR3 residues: CAYRGSLHLINYGYTF. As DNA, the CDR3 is TGTGCCTACCGAGGGTCTTTACACTTGATTAACTATGGCTACACCTTC.

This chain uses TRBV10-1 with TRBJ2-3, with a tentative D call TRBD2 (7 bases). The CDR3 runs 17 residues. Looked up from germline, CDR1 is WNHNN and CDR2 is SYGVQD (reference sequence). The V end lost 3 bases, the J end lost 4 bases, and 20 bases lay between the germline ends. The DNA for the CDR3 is TGCGCCAGCAGTGAAGTAGGTGCGGGGGCCCGGTCAGATACGCAGTATTTT. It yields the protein CASSEVGAGARSDTQYF.

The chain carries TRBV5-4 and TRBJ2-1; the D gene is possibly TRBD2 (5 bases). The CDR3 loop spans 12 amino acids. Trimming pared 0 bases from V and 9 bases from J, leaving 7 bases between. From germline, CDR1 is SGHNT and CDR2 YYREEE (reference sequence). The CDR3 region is CASSLGLTEQFF. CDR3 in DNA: TGTGCCAGCAGCTTGGGACTAACTGAGCAGTTCTTC.

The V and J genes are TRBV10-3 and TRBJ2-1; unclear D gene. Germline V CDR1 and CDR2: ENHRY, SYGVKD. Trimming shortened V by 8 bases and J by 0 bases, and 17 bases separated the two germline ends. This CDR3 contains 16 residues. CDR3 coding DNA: TGTGCCATCCTCGACTCGGGTGGGTCCTCCTACAATGAGCAGTTCTTC. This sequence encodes CAILDSGGSSYNEQFF.

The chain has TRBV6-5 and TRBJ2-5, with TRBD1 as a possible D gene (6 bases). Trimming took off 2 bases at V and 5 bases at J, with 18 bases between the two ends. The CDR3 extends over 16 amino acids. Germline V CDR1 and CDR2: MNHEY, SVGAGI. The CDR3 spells CASSYRDIRARETQYF. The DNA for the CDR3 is TGTGCCAGCAGTTACAGGGACATAAGGGCTAGGGAGACCCAGTACTTC.

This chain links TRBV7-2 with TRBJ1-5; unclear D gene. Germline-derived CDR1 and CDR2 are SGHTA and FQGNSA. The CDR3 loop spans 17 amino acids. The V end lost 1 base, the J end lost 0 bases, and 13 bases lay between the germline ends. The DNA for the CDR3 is TGTGCCAGCAGCTTAGTCGGATCAGGTGATAGCAATCAGCCCCAGCATTTT. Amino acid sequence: CASSLVGSGDSNQPQHF.

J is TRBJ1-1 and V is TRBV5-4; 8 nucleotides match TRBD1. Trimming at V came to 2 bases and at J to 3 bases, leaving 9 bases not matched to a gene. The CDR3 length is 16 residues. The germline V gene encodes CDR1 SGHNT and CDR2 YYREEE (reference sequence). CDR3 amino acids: CASSLNPNRGDTEAFF. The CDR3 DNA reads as TGTGCCAGCAGCTTAAACCCGAACAGGGGGGACACTGAAGCTTTCTTT. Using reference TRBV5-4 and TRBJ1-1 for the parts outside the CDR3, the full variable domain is ETGVTQSPTHLIKTRGQQVTLRCSSQSGHNTVSWYQQALGQGPQFIFQYYREEENGRGNFPPRFSGLQFPNYSSELNVNALELDDSALYLCASSLNPNRGDTEAFFGQGTRLTVV.

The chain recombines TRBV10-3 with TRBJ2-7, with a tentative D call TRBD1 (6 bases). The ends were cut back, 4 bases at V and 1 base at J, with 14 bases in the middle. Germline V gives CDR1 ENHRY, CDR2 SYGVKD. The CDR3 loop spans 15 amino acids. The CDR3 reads CAISGGTRGSYEQYF. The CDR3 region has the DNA TGTGCCATCAGTGGGGGGACAAGGGGTTCCTACGAGCAGTACTTC.

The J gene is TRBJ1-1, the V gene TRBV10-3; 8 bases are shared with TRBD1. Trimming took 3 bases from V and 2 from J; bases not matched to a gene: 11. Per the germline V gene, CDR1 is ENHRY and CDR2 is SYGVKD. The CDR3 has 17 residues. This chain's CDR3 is CAISDPNRGSRNTEAFF. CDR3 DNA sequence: TGTGCCATCAGTGACCCCAACAGGGGGAGTCGTAACACTGAAGCTTTCTTT.

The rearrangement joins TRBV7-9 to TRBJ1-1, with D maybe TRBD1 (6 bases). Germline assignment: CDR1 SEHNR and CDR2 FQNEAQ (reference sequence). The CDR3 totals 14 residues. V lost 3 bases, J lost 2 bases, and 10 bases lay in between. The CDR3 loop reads CASSLGGRNTEAFF. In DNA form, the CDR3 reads TGTGCCAGCAGCTTGGGGGGGCGCAACACTGAAGCTTTCTTT.

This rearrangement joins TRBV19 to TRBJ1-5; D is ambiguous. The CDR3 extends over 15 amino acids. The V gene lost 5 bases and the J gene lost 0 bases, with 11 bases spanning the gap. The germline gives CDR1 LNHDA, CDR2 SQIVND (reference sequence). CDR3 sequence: CASSPGVSSNQPQHF. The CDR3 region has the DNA TGTGCCAGTAGTCCCGGAGTCTCTAGCAATCAGCCCCAGCATTTT.

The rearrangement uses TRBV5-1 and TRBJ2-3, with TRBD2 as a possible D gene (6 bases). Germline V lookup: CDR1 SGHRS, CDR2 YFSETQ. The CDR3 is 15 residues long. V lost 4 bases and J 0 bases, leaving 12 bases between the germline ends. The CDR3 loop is CASSISGTSTDTQYF. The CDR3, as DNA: TGCGCCAGCAGCATTTCCGGGACTAGCACAGATACGCAGTATTTT.

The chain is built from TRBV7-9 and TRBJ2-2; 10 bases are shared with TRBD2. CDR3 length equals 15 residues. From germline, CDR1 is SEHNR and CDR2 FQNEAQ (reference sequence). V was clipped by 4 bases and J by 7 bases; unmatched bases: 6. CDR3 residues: CASSSLAGADGELFF. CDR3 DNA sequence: TGTGCCAGCAGCTCTCTAGCGGGAGCGGACGGGGAGCTGTTTTTT.

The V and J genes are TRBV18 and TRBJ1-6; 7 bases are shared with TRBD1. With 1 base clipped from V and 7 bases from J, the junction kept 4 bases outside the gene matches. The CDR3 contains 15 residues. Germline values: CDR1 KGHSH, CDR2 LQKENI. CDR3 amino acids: CASSPQGATNSPLHF. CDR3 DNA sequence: TGTGCCAGCTCACCACAGGGGGCGACCAATTCACCCCTCCACTTT.

CDR3 DNA: TGTGCCAGCAGCCGTATCGGGGAGGGGCAGTACTTC. Amino acids: CASSRIGEGQYF. The J gene is TRBJ2-5, the V gene TRBV7-8; TRBD2 matches at 7 bases. V shed 5 bases, J shed 11 bases, and the junction held 8 bases outside the gene matches. This CDR3 spans 12 amino acids. CDR1 and CDR2 from the germline V gene are SGHVS and FQNEAQ.

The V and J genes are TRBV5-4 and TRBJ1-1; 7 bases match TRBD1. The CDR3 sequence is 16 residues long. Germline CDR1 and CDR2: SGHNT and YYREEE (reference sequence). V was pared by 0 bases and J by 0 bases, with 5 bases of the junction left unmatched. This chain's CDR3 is CASSLGGTAMNTEAFF. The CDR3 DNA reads TGTGCCAGCAGCTTGGGGGGGACAGCTATGAACACTGAAGCTTTCTTT.

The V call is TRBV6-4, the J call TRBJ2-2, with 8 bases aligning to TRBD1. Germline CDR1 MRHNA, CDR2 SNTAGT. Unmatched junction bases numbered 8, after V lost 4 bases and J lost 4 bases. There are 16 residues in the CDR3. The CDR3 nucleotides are TGTGCCAGCAGTGCCCTCTGGACAGGGTCCACCGGGGAGCTGTTTTTT. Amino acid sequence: CASSALWTGSTGELFF.

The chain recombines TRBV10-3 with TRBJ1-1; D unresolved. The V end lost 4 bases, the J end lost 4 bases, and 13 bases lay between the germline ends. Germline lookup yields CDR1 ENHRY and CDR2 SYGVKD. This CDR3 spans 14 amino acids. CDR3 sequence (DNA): TGTGCCATCAGTGGCCGGGGTGAGGGCACTGAAGCTTTCTTT. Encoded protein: CAISGRGEGTEAFF.

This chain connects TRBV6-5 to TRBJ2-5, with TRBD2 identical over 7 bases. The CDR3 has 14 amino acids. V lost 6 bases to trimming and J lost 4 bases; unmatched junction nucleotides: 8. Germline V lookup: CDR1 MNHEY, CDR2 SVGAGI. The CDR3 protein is CASRRGLVAETQYF. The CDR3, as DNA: TGTGCCAGCAGACGCGGACTAGTGGCAGAGACCCAGTACTTC.

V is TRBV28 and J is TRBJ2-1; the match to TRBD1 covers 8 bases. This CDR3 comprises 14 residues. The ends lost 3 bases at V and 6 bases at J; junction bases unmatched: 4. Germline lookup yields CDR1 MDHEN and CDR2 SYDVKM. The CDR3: CASSFQGAGNEQFF. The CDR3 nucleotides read TGTGCCAGCAGTTTTCAGGGGGCAGGCAATGAGCAGTTCTTC.

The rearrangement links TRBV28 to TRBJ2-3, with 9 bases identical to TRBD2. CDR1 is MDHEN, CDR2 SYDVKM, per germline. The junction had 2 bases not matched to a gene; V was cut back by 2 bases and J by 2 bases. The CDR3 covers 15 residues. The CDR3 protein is CASSLAGGITDTQYF. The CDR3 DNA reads TGTGCCAGCAGTTTAGCGGGAGGGATCACAGATACGCAGTATTTT.

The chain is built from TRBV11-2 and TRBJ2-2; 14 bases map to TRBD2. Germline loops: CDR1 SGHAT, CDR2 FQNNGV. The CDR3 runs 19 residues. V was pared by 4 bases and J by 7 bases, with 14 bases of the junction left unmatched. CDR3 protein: CASSYYRGLAGGAGGELFF. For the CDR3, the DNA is TGTGCCAGCAGCTACTATAGAGGACTAGCGGGGGGTGCCGGCGGGGAGCTGTTTTTT.

CDR3 nucleotide sequence: TGTGCCAGCAGCTCCCGGGACATCTCGGCTGGGGAGCTGTTTTTT. Its translation: CASSSRDISAGELFF. The chain joins TRBV7-9 to TRBJ2-2; a possible D gene is TRBD1 (6 bases). Germline CDR1 reads SEHNR; CDR2 reads FQNEAQ (reference sequence). The V end lost 4 bases, the J end lost 8 bases, and 17 bases lay between the germline ends. This CDR3 contains 15 residues.

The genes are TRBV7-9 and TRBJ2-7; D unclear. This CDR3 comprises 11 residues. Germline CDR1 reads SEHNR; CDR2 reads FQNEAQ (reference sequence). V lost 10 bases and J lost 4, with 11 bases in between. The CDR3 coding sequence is TGTGCCACCCAACAAGTTTACGAGCAGTACTTC. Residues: CATQQVYEQYF.

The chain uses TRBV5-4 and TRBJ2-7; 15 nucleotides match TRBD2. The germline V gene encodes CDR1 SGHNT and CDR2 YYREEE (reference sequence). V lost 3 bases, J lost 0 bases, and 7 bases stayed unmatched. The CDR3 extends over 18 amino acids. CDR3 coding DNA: TGTGCCAGCAGCTCCGGGACTAGCGGGAGGATAAGCTCCTACGAGCAGTACTTC. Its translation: CASSSGTSGRISSYEQYF. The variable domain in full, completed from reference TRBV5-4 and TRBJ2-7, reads ETGVTQSPTHLIKTRGQQVTLRCSSQSGHNTVSWYQQALGQGPQFIFQYYREEENGRGNFPPRFSGLQFPNYSSELNVNALELDDSALYLCASSSGTSGRISSYEQYFGPGTRLTVT.

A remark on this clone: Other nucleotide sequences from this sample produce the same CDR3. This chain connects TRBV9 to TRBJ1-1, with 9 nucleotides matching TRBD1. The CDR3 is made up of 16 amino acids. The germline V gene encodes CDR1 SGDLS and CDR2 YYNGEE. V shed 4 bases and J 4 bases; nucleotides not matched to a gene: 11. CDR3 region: CASSPGQGERVTEAFF. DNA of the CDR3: TGTGCCAGCAGCCCGGGACAGGGAGAGCGGGTCACTGAAGCTTTCTTT.

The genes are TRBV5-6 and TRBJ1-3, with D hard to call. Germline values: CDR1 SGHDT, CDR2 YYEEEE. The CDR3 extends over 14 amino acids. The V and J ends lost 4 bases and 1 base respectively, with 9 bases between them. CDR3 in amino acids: CASSLTVSGNTIYF. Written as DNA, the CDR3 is TGTGCCAGCAGCCTCACGGTTTCTGGAAACACCATATATTTT.